This T cell receptor (beta chain) is drawn from a study of PD-1 blockade in classical Hodgkin lymphoma. The method was immunoSEQ multiplex PCR; TCRdb's version includes in-frame clones alone and lacks a portion of them. The table lists 6,000 to 8,500 clones, around 78% of them singletons. CDR1 is MDHEN and CDR2 is SYDVKM in the germline V gene. V shed 6 bases and J shed 3 bases, with 9 bases lying between them. CDR3 length: 12 residues. All patients relapsed after autologous stem cell transplantation, and brentuximab vedotin exposure varied. The chain carries TRBV28 and TRBJ2-7; D perhaps matches TRBD1 (5 bases). Sequenced here: peripheral blood mononuclear cells (PBMCs), sampled before the second cycle of nivolumab. This clonotype was sampled from a human donor with classical Hodgkin lymphoma. The CDR3 region has the DNA TGTGCCAGCAGGGCCCAGGGCTACGAGCAGTACTTC. This translates into CASRAQGYEQYF.